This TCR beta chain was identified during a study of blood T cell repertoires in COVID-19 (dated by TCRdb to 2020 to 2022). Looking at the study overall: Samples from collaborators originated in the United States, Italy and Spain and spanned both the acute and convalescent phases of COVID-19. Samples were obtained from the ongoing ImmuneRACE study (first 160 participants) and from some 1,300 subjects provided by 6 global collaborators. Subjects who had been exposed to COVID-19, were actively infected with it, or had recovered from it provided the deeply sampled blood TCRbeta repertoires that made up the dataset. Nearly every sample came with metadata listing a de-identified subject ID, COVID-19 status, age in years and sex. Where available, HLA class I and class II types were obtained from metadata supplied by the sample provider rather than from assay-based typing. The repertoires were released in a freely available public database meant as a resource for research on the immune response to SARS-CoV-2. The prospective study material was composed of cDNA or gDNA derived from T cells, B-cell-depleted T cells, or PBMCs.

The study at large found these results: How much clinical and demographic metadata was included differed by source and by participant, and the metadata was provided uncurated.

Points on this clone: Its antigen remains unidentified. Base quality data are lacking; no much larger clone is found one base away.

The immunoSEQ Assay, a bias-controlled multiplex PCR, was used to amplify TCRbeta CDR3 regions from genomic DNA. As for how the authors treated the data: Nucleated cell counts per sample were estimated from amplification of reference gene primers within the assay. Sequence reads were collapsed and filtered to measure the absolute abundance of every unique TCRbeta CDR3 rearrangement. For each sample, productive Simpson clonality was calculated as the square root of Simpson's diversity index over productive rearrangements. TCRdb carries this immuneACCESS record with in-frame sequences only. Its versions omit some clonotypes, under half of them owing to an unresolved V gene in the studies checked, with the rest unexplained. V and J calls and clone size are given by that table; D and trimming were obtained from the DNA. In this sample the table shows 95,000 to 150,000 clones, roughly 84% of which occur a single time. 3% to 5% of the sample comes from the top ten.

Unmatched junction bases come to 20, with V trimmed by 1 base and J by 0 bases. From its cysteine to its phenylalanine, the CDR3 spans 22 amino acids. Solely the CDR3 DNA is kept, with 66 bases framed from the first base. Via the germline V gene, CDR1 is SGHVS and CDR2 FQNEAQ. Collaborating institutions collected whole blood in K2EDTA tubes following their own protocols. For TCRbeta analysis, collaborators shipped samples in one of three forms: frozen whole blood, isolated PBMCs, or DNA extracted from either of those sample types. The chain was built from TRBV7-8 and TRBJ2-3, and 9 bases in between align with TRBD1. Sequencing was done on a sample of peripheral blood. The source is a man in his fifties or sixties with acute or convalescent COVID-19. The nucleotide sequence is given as TGTGCCAGCAGCTTAGATCAACGACAGGGGGTAGCACAACCTACTAGCACAGATACGCAGTATTTT. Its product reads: CASSLDQRQGVAQPTSTDTQYF.